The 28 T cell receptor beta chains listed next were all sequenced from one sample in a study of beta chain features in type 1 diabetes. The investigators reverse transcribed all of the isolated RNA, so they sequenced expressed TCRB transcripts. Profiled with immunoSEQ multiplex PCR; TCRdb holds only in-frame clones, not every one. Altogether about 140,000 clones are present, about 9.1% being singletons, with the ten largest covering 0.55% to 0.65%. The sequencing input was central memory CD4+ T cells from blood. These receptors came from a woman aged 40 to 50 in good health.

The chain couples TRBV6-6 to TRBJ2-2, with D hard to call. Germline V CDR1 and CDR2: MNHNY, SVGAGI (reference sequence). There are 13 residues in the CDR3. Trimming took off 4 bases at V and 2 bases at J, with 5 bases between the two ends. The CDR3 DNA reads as TGTGCCAGCAGTTCCAGTAACACCGGGGAGCTGTTTTTT. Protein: CASSSSNTGELFF.

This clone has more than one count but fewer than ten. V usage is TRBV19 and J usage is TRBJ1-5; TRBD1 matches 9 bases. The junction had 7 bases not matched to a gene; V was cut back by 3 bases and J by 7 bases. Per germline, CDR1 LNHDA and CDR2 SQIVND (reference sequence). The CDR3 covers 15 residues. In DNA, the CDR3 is TGTGCCAGTAGTATTACGAGGACAGGGGTCCAGCCCCAGCATTTT. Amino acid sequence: CASSITRTGVQPQHF.

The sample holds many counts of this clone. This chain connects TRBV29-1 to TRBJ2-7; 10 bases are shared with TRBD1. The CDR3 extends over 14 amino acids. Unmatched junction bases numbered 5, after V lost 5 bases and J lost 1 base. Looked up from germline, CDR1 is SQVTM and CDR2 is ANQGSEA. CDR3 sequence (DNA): TGCAGCGTTTCAGACAGGGGGCGATCCTACGAGCAGTACTTC. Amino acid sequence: CSVSDRGRSYEQYF.

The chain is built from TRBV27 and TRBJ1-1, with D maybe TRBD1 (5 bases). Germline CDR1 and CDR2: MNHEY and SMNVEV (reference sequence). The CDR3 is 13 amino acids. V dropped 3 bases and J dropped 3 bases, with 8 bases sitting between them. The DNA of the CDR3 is TGTGCCAGCAGTTTTCAGGGCCACACTGAAGCTTTCTTT. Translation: CASSFQGHTEAFF.

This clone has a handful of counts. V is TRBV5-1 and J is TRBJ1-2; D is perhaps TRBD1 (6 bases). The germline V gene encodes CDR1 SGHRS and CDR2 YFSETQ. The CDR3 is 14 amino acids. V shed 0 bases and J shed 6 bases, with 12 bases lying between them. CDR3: CASSLGQETHGYTF. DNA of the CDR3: TGCGCCAGCAGCTTGGGACAGGAGACCCATGGCTACACCTTC.

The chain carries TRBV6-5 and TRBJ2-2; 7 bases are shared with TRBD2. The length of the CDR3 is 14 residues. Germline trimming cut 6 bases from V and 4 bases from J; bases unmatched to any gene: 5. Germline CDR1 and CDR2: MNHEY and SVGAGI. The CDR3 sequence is CASRPGRITGELFF. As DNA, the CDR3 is TGTGCCAGCAGGCCCGGGAGGATCACCGGGGAGCTGTTTTTT.

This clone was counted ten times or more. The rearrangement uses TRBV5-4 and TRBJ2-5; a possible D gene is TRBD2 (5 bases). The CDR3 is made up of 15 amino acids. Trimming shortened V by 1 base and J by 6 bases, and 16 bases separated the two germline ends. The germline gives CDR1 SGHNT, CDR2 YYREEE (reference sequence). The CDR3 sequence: CASSLTAQRGKTQYF. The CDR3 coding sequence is TGTGCCAGCAGCTTGACTGCGCAGCGAGGGAAGACCCAGTACTTC.

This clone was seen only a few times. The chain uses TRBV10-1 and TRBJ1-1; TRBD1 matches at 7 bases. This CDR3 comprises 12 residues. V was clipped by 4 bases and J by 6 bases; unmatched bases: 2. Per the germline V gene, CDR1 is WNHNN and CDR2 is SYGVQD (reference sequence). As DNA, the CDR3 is TGCGCCAGCAGTGGACAGGGATCTGAAGCTTTCTTT. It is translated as CASSGQGSEAFF.

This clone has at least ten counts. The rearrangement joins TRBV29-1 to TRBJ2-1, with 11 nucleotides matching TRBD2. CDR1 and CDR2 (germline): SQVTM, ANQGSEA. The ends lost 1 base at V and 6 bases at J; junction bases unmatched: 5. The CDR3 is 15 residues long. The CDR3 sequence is CSVEGLAGKVNEQFF. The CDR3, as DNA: TGCAGCGTTGAAGGACTAGCGGGGAAAGTCAATGAGCAGTTCTTC.

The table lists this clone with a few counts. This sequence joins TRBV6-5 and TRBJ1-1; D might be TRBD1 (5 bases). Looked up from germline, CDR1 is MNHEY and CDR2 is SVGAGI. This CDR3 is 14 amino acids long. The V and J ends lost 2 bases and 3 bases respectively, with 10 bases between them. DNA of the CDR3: TGTGCCAGCAGTTACGGGTCAGGGCACACTGAAGCTTTCTTT. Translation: CASSYGSGHTEAFF.

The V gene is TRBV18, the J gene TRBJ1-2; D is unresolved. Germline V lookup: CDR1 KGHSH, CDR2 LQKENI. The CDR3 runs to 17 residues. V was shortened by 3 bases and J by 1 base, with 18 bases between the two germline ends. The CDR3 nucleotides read TGTGCCAGCTCACCCCTATCGTCCGAACCCGATAACTATGGCTACACCTTC. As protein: CASSPLSSEPDNYGYTF.

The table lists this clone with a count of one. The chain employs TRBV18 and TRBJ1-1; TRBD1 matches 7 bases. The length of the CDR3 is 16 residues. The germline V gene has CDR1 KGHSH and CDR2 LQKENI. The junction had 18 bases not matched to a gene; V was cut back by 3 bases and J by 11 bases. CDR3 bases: TGTGCCAGCTCACCGGAACTACAGGGGCCAGGGGTCATGGCTTTCTTT. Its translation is CASSPELQGPGVMAFF.

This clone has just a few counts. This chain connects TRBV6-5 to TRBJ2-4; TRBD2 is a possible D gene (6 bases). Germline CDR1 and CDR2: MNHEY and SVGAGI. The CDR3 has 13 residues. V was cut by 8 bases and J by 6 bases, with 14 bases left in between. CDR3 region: CASFRRGSNIQYF. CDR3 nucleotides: TGTGCCAGCTTTCGTCGGGGGTCAAACATTCAGTACTTC.

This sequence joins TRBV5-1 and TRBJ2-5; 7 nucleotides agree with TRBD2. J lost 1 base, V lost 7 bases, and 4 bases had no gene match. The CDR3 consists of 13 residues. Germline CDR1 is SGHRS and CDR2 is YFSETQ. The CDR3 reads CASREAPQETQYF. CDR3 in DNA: TGCGCCAGCCGGGAGGCACCCCAAGAGACCCAGTACTTC.

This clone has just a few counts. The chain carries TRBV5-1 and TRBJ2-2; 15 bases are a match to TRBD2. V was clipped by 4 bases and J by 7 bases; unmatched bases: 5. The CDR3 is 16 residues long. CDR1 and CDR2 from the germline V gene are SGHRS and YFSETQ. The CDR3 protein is CASSRTSGGARGELFF. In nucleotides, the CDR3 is TGCGCCAGCAGCCGGACTAGCGGGGGGGCCCGCGGGGAGCTGTTTTTT.

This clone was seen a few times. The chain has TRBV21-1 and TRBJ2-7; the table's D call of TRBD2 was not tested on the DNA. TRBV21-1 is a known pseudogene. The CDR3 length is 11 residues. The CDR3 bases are TGTGCCAGCAGCGGGGGGAGGGTGACTGACTTC. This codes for CASSGGRVTDF.

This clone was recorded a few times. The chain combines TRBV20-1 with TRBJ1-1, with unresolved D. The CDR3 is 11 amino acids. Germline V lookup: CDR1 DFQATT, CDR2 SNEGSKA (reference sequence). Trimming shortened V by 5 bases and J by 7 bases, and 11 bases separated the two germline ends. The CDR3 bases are TGCAGTGCTCGTGACGGGAGTGAAGCTTTCTTT. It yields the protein CSARDGSEAFF.

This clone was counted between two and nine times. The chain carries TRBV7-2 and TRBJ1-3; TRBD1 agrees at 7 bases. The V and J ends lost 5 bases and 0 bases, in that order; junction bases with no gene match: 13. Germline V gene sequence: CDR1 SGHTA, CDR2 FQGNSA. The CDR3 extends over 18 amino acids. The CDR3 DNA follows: TGTGCCAGCAGCCTCGAGGGGGCCTCAATCTTCTCTGGAAACACCATATATTTT. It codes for CASSLEGASIFSGNTIYF.

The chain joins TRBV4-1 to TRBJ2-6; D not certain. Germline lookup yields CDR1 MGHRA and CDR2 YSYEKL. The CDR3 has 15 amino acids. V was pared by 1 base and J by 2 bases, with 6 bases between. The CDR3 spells CASSQGGAGANVLTF. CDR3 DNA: TGCGCCAGCAGCCAAGGAGGTGCTGGGGCCAACGTCCTGACTTTC.

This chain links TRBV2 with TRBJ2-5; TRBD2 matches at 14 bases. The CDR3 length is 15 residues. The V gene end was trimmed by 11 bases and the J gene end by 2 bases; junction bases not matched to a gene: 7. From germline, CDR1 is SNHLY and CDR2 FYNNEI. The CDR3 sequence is CAPAGTSGRQETQYF. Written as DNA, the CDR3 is TGTGCCCCCGCGGGGACTAGCGGGAGACAAGAGACCCAGTACTTC.

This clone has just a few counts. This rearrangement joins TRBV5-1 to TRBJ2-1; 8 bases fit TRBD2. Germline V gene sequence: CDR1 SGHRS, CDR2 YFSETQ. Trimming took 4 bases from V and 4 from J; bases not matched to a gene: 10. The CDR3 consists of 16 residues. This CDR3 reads CASSPLGSGVYNEQFF. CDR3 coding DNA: TGCGCCAGCAGCCCCCTGGGTAGCGGGGTTTACAATGAGCAGTTCTTC.

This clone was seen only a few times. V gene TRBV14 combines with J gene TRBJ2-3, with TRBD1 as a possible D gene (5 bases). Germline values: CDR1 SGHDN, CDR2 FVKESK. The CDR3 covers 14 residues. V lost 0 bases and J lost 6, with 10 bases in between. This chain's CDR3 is CASSQDGARDTQYF. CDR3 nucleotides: TGTGCCAGCAGCCAAGATGGGGCAAGGGATACGCAGTATTTT.

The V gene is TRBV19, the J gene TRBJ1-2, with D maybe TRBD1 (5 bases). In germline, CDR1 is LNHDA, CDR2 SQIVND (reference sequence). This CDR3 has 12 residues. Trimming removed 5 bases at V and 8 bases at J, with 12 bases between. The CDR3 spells CASSAQRGGYTF. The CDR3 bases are TGTGCCAGTAGTGCTCAAAGGGGAGGCTACACCTTC.

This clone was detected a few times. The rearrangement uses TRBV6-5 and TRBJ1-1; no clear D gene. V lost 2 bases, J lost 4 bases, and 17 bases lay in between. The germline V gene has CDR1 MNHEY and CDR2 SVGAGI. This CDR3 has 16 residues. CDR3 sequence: CASSYTRHPAGTEAFF. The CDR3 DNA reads TGTGCCAGCAGTTACACCCGACATCCGGCGGGCACTGAAGCTTTCTTT.

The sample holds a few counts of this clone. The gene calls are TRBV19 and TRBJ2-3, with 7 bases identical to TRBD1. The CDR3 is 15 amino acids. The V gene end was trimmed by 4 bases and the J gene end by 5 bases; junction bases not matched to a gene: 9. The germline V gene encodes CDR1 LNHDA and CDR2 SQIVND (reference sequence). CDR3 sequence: CASSTGDSKGDTQYF. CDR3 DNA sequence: TGTGCCAGTAGTACTGGGGACAGCAAGGGAGATACGCAGTATTTT.

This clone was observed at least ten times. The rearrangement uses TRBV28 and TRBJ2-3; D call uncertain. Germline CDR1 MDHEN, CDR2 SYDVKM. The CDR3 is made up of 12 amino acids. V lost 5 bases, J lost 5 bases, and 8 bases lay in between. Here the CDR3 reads CASSPRLDTQYF. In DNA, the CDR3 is TGTGCCAGCAGTCCCCGACTAGATACGCAGTATTTT.

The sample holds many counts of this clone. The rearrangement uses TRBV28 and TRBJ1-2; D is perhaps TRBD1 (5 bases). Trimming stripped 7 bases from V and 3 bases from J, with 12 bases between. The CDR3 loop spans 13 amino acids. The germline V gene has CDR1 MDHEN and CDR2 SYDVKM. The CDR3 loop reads CASTSTDDYGYTF. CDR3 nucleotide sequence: TGTGCCAGCACCTCGACAGATGACTATGGCTACACCTTC.

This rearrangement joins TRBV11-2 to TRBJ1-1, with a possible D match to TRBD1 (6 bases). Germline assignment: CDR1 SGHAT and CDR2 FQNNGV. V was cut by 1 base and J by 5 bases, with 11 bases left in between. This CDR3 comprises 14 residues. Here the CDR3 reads CASSLVQGRTEAFF. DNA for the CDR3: TGTGCCAGCAGCTTAGTGCAGGGGCGTACTGAAGCTTTCTTT.